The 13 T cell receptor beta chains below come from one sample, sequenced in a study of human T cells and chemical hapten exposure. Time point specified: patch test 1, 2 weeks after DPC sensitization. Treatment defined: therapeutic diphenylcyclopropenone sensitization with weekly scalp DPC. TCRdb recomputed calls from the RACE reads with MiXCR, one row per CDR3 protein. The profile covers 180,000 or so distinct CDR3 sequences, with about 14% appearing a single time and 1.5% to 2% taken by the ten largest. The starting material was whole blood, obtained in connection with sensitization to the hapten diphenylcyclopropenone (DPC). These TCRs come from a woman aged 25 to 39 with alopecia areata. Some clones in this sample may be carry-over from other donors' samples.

Written as DNA, the CDR3 is TGTGCCAGCAGCCCAGGACGTATAAGCTCCTACGAGCAGTACTTC. Translated, it gives CASSPGRISSYEQYF. The chain combines TRBV7-6 with TRBJ2-7; D unresolved. V shed 5 bases and J shed 0 bases, with 14 bases lying between them. This CDR3 contains 15 residues. Germline V gene lookup returns CDR1 SGHVS and CDR2 FNYEAQ.

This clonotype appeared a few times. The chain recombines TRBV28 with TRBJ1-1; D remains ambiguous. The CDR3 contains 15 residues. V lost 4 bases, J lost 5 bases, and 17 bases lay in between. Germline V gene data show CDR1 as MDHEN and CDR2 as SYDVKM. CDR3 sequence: CASSSRNRVETEAFF. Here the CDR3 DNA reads TGTGCCAGCAGTTCCCGAAATCGCGTCGAGACTGAAGCTTTCTTT.

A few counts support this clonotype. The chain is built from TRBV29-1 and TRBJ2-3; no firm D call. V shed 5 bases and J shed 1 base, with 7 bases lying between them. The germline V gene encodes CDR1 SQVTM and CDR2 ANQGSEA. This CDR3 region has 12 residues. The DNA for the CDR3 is TGCAGCGTTCCCGTACGCACAGATACGCAGTATTTT. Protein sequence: CSVPVRTDTQYF.

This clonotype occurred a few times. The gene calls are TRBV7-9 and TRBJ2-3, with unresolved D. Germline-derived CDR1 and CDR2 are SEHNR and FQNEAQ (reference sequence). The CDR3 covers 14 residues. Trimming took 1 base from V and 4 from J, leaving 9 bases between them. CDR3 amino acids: CASSLVSVSDTQYF. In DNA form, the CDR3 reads TGTGCCAGCAGCTTAGTTTCTGTCTCAGATACGCAGTATTTT.

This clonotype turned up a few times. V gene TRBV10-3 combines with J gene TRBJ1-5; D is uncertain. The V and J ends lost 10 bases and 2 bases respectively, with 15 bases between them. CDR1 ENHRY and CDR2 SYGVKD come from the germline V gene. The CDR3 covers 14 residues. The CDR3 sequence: CATHGDSGNQPQHF. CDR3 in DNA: TGTGCCACCCATGGGGATTCCGGCAATCAGCCCCAGCATTTT.

CDR3 coding DNA: TGTGCCAGCAGCCCCGCCGAGGAGGTACCCCCTATTGGCTACACCTTC. Its translation: CASSPAEEVPPIGYTF. The V and J genes are TRBV9 and TRBJ1-2, with D hard to call. V was shortened by 4 bases and J by 7 bases, with 23 bases between the two germline ends. Germline CDR1 reads SGDLS; CDR2 reads YYNGEE. The CDR3 runs to 16 residues. The full variable domain, rest sourced from reference TRBV9 and TRBJ1-2, is DSGVTQTPKHLITATGQRVTLRCSPRSGDLSVYWYQQSLDQGLQFLIQYYNGEERAKGNILERFSAQQFPDLHSELNLSSLELGDSALYFCASSPAEEVPPIGYTFGSGTRLTVV.

In DNA form, the CDR3 reads TGTGCCAGCAGTTCTCTACGCGGGAGGTCCGAGCAGTACTTC. It codes for CASSSLRGRSEQYF. The chain carries TRBV12-3 or TRBV12-4 and TRBJ2-7, with 8 nucleotides matching TRBD2. CDR3 length: 14 residues. J was trimmed by 6 bases and V by 4 bases; bases with no gene match: 8.

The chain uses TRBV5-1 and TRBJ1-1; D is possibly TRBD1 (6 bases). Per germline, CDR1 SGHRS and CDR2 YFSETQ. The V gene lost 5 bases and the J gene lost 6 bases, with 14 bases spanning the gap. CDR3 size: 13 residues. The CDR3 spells CASRGGPTAEAFF. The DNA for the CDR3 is TGCGCCAGCAGGGGGGGGCCAACGGCTGAAGCTTTCTTT.

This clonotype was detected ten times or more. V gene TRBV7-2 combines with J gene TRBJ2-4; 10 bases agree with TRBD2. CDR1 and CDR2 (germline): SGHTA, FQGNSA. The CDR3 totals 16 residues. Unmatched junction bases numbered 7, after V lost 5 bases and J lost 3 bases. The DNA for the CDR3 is TGTGCCAGCAGCCCTCTAGCGGGAGTCGGCAAAAACATTCAGTACTTC. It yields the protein CASSPLAGVGKNIQYF.

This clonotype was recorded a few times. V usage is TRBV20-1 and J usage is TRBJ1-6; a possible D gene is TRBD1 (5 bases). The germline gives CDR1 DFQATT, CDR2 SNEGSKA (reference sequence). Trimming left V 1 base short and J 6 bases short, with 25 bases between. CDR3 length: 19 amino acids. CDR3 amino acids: CSARALAGGSRVGNSPLHF. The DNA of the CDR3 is TGCAGTGCTAGAGCGCTAGCCGGAGGCTCCAGGGTCGGTAATTCACCCCTCCACTTT.

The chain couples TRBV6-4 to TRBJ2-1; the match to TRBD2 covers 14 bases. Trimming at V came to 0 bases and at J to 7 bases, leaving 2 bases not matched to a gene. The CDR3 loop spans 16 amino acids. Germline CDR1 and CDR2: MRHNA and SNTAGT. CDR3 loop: CASSDSTSGRGNEQFF. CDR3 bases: TGTGCCAGCAGTGACTCGACTAGCGGGAGGGGAAATGAGCAGTTCTTC.

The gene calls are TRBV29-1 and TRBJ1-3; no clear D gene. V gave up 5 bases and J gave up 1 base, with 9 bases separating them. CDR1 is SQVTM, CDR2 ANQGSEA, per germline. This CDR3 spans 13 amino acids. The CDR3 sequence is CSVSWGSGNTIYF. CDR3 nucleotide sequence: TGCAGCGTTAGTTGGGGTTCTGGAAACACCATATATTTT.

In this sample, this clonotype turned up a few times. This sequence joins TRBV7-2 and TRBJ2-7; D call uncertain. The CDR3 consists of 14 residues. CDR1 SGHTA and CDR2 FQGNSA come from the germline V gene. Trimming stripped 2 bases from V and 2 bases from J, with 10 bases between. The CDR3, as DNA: TGTGCCAGCAGCTTATCGGCAGGAACCTACGAGCAGTACTTC. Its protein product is CASSLSAGTYEQYF.